Reported below is one TCR beta chain. Its antigen remains unknown. The data were obtained in a study of cytotoxic CD8 clonotypes in ibrutinib-treated CLL. Findings and limits, study-wide: Patients with sustained remission and those progressing were sampled at differing times.

The CDR3 runs 15 residues. CDR1 is SEHNR, CDR2 FQNEAQ, per germline (reference sequence). With 1 base clipped from V and 8 bases from J, the junction kept 7 bases outside the gene matches. Clones were read by immunoSEQ multiplex PCR, and TCRdb kept only the in-frame ones, dropping some. Among about 140,000 clones listed, around 93% were seen once. The sequenced sample was PBMCs, obtained after 12 months of ibrutinib treatment. The gene calls are TRBV7-9 and TRBJ2-1; 8 bases map to TRBD2. The receptor comes from a human donor with chronic lymphocytic leukemia. CDR3 in amino acids: CASSLGVGTRDEQFF. Written as DNA, the CDR3 is TGTGCCAGCAGCTTAGGTGTGGGGACTAGGGATGAGCAGTTCTTC.